These 29 T cell receptor beta chains came from one sample sequenced in a study of glioma-infiltrating T cells after dendritic cell vaccination (dated by TCRdb to between 2015 and 2016). Library preparation used the immunoSEQ multiplex PCR assay. This immuneACCESS table, as held by TCRdb, lists in-frame sequences with V and J called but not all clones. Of the missing ones, under half trace to an unresolved V gene in checked studies; the others have no known cause. Present in this sample are some 60,000 clones, about 79% of which were seen just once. The ten largest clones take up around 16% of the sample. The time point label for this specimen denotes: after dendritic cell vaccination, including at tumor progression/relapse. Sample: blood, taken after dendritic cell vaccination. The receptor source for this set is a human donor with glioblastoma.

This chain uses TRBV10-3 with TRBJ1-1; 8 positions agree with TRBD1. Trimming took 10 bases from V and 1 from J; bases not matched to a gene: 11. This CDR3 has 15 residues. Looked up from germline, CDR1 is ENHRY and CDR2 is SYGVKD. The CDR3 region is CATNQPGQANTEAFF. For the CDR3, the DNA is TGTGCCACCAACCAACCGGGACAGGCGAACACTGAAGCTTTCTTT.

This clone was picked up one time. V gene TRBV4-1 combines with J gene TRBJ1-4; tentatively, D is TRBD1 (5 bases). Trimming stripped 0 bases from V and 7 bases from J, with 18 bases between. The germline V gene has CDR1 MGHRA and CDR2 YSYEKL. The length of the CDR3 is 17 residues. The CDR3 region has the DNA TGCGCCAGCAGCCAAGAGGATGGTAGGGGCTGGAGTGAAAAACTGTTTTTT. Translated, it gives CASSQEDGRGWSEKLFF.

The chain carries TRBV18 and TRBJ2-1, with TRBD1 identical over 7 bases. The V gene's germline CDR1 is KGHSH and CDR2 LQKENI. The CDR3 contains 16 residues. The ends lost 3 bases at V and 4 bases at J; junction bases unmatched: 9. CDR3 protein: CASSPGQGVSYNEQFF. CDR3 sequence (DNA): TGTGCCAGCTCACCGGGGCAGGGGGTGTCGTACAATGAGCAGTTCTTC.

This chain's CDR3 is CASSLDDTLGEQFF. DNA of the CDR3: TGTGCCAGCAGCTTGGATGACACCCTCGGTGAGCAGTTCTTC. This chain connects TRBV5-4 to TRBJ2-1; D remains ambiguous. The germline V and J ends were trimmed by 0 bases and 9 bases, with 13 bases remaining between them. Germline V gene data show CDR1 as SGHNT and CDR2 as YYREEE (reference sequence). The CDR3 length is 14 residues.

To note about this clone: Other DNA sequences from this sample encode an identical CDR3 as well. The V call is TRBV6-1, the J call TRBJ2-7; possible D gene TRBD2, 5 bases. Trimming took 0 bases from V and 1 from J, leaving 13 bases between them. The germline gives CDR1 MNHNS, CDR2 SASEGT. The CDR3 runs 16 residues. CDR3 bases: TGTGCCAGCAGTGAAGCGCCAGTGGACTTTTCCTACGAGCAGTACTTC. Protein sequence: CASSEAPVDFSYEQYF.

CDR3 in amino acids: CASSLFVAGRTDTQYF. For the CDR3, the DNA is TGTGCCAGCAGTTTATTTGTGGCAGGGAGGACAGATACGCAGTATTTT. This rearrangement joins TRBV27 to TRBJ2-3, with a tentative D call TRBD2 (6 bases). V was cut by 1 base and J by 3 bases, with 14 bases left in between. Germline assignment: CDR1 MNHEY and CDR2 SMNVEV (reference sequence). The CDR3 loop spans 16 amino acids.

The sample holds one count of this clone. The chain recombines TRBV19 with TRBJ2-7; perhaps TRBD1 as D (5 bases). The CDR3 spans 14 residues. Germline V gives CDR1 LNHDA, CDR2 SQIVND (reference sequence). With 2 bases removed from V and 3 bases from J, the gap between germline ends came to 11 bases. The CDR3 protein is CASSISVRDYEQYF. For the CDR3, the DNA is TGTGCCAGTAGTATAAGTGTCAGGGACTACGAGCAGTACTTC.

This chain uses TRBV6-5 with TRBJ2-7; D perhaps matches TRBD1 (7 bases). The CDR3 length is 13 residues. V lost 3 bases and J lost 11, with 17 bases in between. Germline CDR1 reads MNHEY; CDR2 reads SVGAGI. CDR3 sequence reads: CASSYTQGGAKYF. CDR3 nucleotide sequence: TGTGCCAGCAGTTATACTCAGGGGGGTGCAAAGTACTTC.

The chain combines TRBV5-1 with TRBJ1-2; D unresolved. Germline values: CDR1 SGHRS, CDR2 YFSETQ. V dropped 0 bases and J dropped 7 bases, with 13 bases sitting between them. The CDR3 runs 14 residues. CDR3 sequence: CASSLGSVVSGYTF. For the CDR3, the DNA is TGCGCCAGCAGCTTGGGATCGGTCGTGAGTGGCTACACCTTC.

The rearrangement joins TRBV5-1 to TRBJ1-2, with 8 nucleotides matching TRBD1. The germline V gene encodes CDR1 SGHRS and CDR2 YFSETQ. This CDR3 has 14 amino acids. The V and J ends lost 2 bases and 7 bases, in that order; junction bases with no gene match: 7. CDR3 bases: TGCGCCAGCAGCTTTCGTGGACAGGGAGGTGGCTACACCTTC. Translation: CASSFRGQGGGYTF.

The chain joins TRBV10-1 to TRBJ2-5; D might be TRBD1 (6 bases). Germline values: CDR1 WNHNN, CDR2 SYGVQD (reference sequence). The CDR3 covers 15 residues. Trimming took 5 bases from V and 2 from J, leaving 15 bases between them. CDR3 residues: CASSNRTGIQETQYF. The DNA of the CDR3 is TGCGCCAGCAGTAACAGAACAGGGATTCAAGAGACCCAGTACTTC.

This rearrangement joins TRBV6-6 to TRBJ1-6; the D gene is possibly TRBD1 (5 bases). CDR1 MNHNY and CDR2 SVGAGI come from the germline V gene (reference sequence). Trimming cost V 7 bases and J 13 bases, with 17 bases left between them. This CDR3 has 13 amino acids. CDR3 sequence: CASKTDGGGPLHF. Written as DNA, the CDR3 is TGTGCCAGCAAAACAGACGGGGGAGGGCCCCTCCACTTT.

The chain links TRBV6-5 to TRBJ1-6; 9 nucleotides agree with TRBD1. Germline CDR1 is MNHEY and CDR2 is SVGAGI. There are 16 residues in the CDR3. J gave up 13 bases and V 0 bases, and 10 bases lay outside the gene matches. CDR3 nucleotide sequence: TGTGCCAGCAGTTACTCGGTCACAGGGGGCGGATTCCCCCTCCACTTT. Its translation is CASSYSVTGGGFPLHF.

This clone was counted once. This chain joins TRBV15 and TRBJ2-2; 7 bases are shared with TRBD2. The V gene's germline CDR1 is LNHNV and CDR2 YYDKDF (reference sequence). This CDR3 has 14 residues. The V gene end was trimmed by 3 bases and the J gene end by 8 bases; junction bases not matched to a gene: 6. Here the CDR3 reads CATSRAGVSGELFF. CDR3 DNA: TGTGCCACCAGCAGGGCGGGGGTTTCAGGGGAGCTGTTTTTT.

The CDR3 DNA sequence: TGTGCCAGCAGTCCGACAGGGGGTCGCCCCCAGAGCTATGGCTACACCTTC. Its translation: CASSPTGGRPQSYGYTF. The J gene is TRBJ1-2, the V gene TRBV28; 9 bases match TRBD1. The ends lost 5 bases at V and 4 bases at J; junction bases unmatched: 14. Germline CDR1 and CDR2: MDHEN and SYDVKM. CDR3 length: 17 residues.

The chain joins TRBV9 to TRBJ2-5, with TRBD1 matching over 9 bases. The CDR3 extends over 14 amino acids. Germline V gives CDR1 SGDLS, CDR2 YYNGEE. The trim removed 5 bases at V and 5 bases at J, leaving 7 bases unmatched. The DNA for the CDR3 is TGTGCCAGCAGTGATAACAGGGGGCCGGAGACCCAGTACTTC. Translation gives CASSDNRGPETQYF.

This clone has a handful of counts. The chain recombines TRBV6-1 with TRBJ2-7; maybe TRBD1 (5 bases). The CDR3 runs 13 residues. Germline V lookup: CDR1 MNHNS, CDR2 SASEGT. V was cut by 5 bases and J by 8 bases, with 16 bases left in between. In DNA form, the CDR3 reads TGTGCCAGCAGTCCGGCCAGGGATCGTAAGCAGTACTTC. Residues: CASSPARDRKQYF.

V usage is TRBV10-3 and J usage is TRBJ2-3; 11 nucleotides match TRBD2. Germline trimming cut 4 bases from V and 5 bases from J; bases unmatched to any gene: 8. The CDR3 is 16 amino acids. Looked up from germline, CDR1 is ENHRY and CDR2 is SYGVKD. The CDR3 sequence is CAISAASGGRGDTQYF. The CDR3 nucleotides are TGTGCCATCAGTGCGGCTAGCGGGGGGAGGGGAGATACGCAGTATTTT.

The V gene is TRBV6-1, the J gene TRBJ1-1; 8 bases fit TRBD1. CDR3 length: 14 residues. Looked up from germline, CDR1 is MNHNS and CDR2 is SASEGT. Trimming removed 5 bases from V and 2 bases from J; junction bases left unmatched: 4. The CDR3 is CASSRTGTNTEAFF. The CDR3 DNA sequence: TGTGCCAGCAGTCGGACAGGGACTAACACTGAAGCTTTCTTT.

Only a few counts were recorded for this clone. The rearrangement links TRBV4-1 to TRBJ1-5; no clear D gene. The germline V gene encodes CDR1 MGHRA and CDR2 YSYEKL. This CDR3 region has 15 residues. Trimming removed 0 bases at V and 0 bases at J, with 6 bases between. CDR3 sequence reads: CASSQDRNSNQPQHF. In nucleotides, the CDR3 is TGCGCCAGCAGCCAAGATAGAAATAGCAATCAGCCCCAGCATTTT.

V and J are TRBV27 and TRBJ1-6; perhaps TRBD1 as D (6 bases). Trimming pared 6 bases from V and 4 bases from J, leaving 13 bases between. The CDR3 is 15 residues long. In germline, CDR1 is MNHEY, CDR2 SMNVEV (reference sequence). In DNA form, the CDR3 reads TGTGCCAGCAGCCGACAGGTCCCATATAATTCACCCCTCCACTTT. Protein product: CASSRQVPYNSPLHF.

This clone was counted between two and nine times. This likely reflects a read error, since a far larger clone is one base away. This chain links TRBV10-3 with TRBJ2-7; 12 bases align to TRBD1. V trimming: 6 bases; J trimming: 6 bases; junction bases outside the gene matches: 9. The CDR3 runs 15 residues. Germline-derived CDR1 and CDR2 are ENHRY and SYGVKD. The CDR3 loop reads CAIRNSGTGGSEQYF. The CDR3 DNA sequence: TGTGCCATCAGAAATTCCGGGACAGGGGGCTCCGAGCAGTACTTC.

This chain connects TRBV18 to TRBJ2-5, with D possibly TRBD1 on 6 matching bases. The J call may be mistaken, given a closer DNA end match to TRBJ2-7. In germline, CDR1 is KGHSH, CDR2 LQKENI. The length of the CDR3 is 15 residues. The CDR3 region has the DNA TGTGCCAGCTCACCACCGGGGGCCAGTTTCTACGAGCAGTACTTC. This translates into CASSPPGASFYEQYF.

The J gene is TRBJ1-2, the V gene TRBV19; no firm D call. The CDR3 runs to 13 residues. The germline V gene has CDR1 LNHDA and CDR2 SQIVND (reference sequence). Trimming left V 1 base short and J 4 bases short, with 7 bases between. The CDR3 coding sequence is TGTGCCAGTAGTATAGTTGGAGGCTATGGCTACACCTTC. Its protein is CASSIVGGYGYTF.

This clone appeared a single time. V and J are TRBV9 and TRBJ2-3, with 9 nucleotides matching TRBD2. J was trimmed by 3 bases and V by 3 bases; bases with no gene match: 8. CDR1 and CDR2 (germline): SGDLS, YYNGEE. The CDR3 sequence is 16 residues long. Written as DNA, the CDR3 is TGTGCCAGCAGCGCCCTCGCGGGGGGGCTAACAGATACGCAGTATTTT. It specifies CASSALAGGLTDTQYF.

CDR3 amino acids: CASSSGTDHSGNTIYF. The CDR3 nucleotides are TGTGCCAGCAGTTCCGGGACAGACCACTCTGGAAACACCATATATTTT. V gene TRBV6-6 combines with J gene TRBJ1-3, with 7 bases lining up with TRBD1. The CDR3 length is 16 residues. Germline loops: CDR1 MNHNY, CDR2 SVGAGI (reference sequence). V was pared by 4 bases and J by 0 bases, with 6 bases of the junction left unmatched.

The chain carries TRBV7-8 and TRBJ1-2, with D unresolved. V shed 1 base and J shed 8 bases, with 11 bases lying between them. CDR3 length: 13 residues. Per germline, CDR1 SGHVS and CDR2 FQNEAQ. CDR3 sequence: CASSLVPGSGYTF. The CDR3 DNA is TGTGCCAGCAGCTTAGTTCCGGGGTCGGGCTACACCTTC.

The chain uses TRBV5-6 and TRBJ2-5; 10 bases are a match to TRBD1. The end of the DNA fits TRBJ2-7 better, so the J call may be wrong. The CDR3 is 15 amino acids. CDR1 and CDR2 from the germline V gene are SGHDT and YYEEEE. Here the CDR3 DNA reads TGTGCCAGCAGTTTGACGGGGACAGGGGTTTACGAGCAGTACTTC. Translating it yields CASSLTGTGVYEQYF.

This clone was found a few times. The CDR3 loop is CASSLERPGQGRHGYTF. CDR3 nucleotides: TGTGCCAGCAGCCTTGAACGGCCCGGACAGGGACGCCATGGCTACACCTTC. V and J are TRBV7-9 and TRBJ1-2, with 8 bases that match TRBD1. CDR1 is SEHNR, CDR2 FQNEAQ, per germline (reference sequence). V was pared by 5 bases and J by 6 bases, with 17 bases of the junction left unmatched. CDR3 size: 17 residues.